The 21 T cell receptor beta chains below were found in one sample sequenced in a study of cytomegalovirus exposure and HLA in healthy donors. PCR involved 60 Vbeta and 13 Jbeta primers. Sequencing was performed with immunoSEQ multiplex PCR; in TCRdb, only in-frame clones are kept and a portion is missing. The repertoire holds 150,000 or so clones, with just under 85% as singletons. Sample: PBMCs. The receptors were gathered from a man aged 25-40 years in good health and CMV-seropositive.

This clone was observed a few times. Here the CDR3 reads CASSQDVTGGAETQYF. DNA of the CDR3: TGTGCCAGCAGCCAAGATGTGACGGGAGGAGCGGAGACCCAGTACTTC. V is TRBV14 and J is TRBJ2-5, with 7 bases aligning to TRBD2. The CDR3 contains 16 residues. The V gene's germline CDR1 is SGHDN and CDR2 FVKESK. The V and J ends lost 0 bases and 5 bases, in that order; junction bases with no gene match: 9.

The chain couples TRBV18 to TRBJ2-5; TRBD1 might be the D (6 bases). V was trimmed by 8 bases and J by 4 bases, leaving 14 bases between them. There are 13 residues in the CDR3. Germline V gene sequence: CDR1 KGHSH, CDR2 LQKENI. The CDR3 nucleotides read TGTGCCAGCGTCAGGGCAGGGGTAGAGACCCAGTACTTC. It is translated as CASVRAGVETQYF.

This sequence joins TRBV29-1 and TRBJ1-1; maybe TRBD1 (6 bases). Looked up from germline, CDR1 is SQVTM and CDR2 is ANQGSEA. This CDR3 has 14 residues. Trimming took 4 bases from V and 1 from J, leaving 13 bases between them. The chain's CDR3 is CSVAENRENTEAFF. CDR3 in DNA: TGCAGCGTTGCCGAAAACAGGGAGAACACTGAAGCTTTCTTT.

The rearrangement links TRBV11-3 to TRBJ2-2; TRBD2 aligns across 8 bases. CDR3 size: 16 residues. Trimming cost V 10 bases and J 2 bases; bases outside gene matches: 12. Germline V gives CDR1 SGHNT, CDR2 YENEEA. The CDR3 reads CATDRAGGVNTGELFF. The CDR3 nucleotides are TGTGCCACCGACCGTGCGGGAGGCGTCAACACCGGGGAGCTGTTTTTT.

V and J are TRBV7-9 and TRBJ2-1, with TRBD1 matching 10 bases. V shed 5 bases and J 5 bases; nucleotides not matched to a gene: 6. CDR1 is SEHNR, CDR2 FQNEAQ, per germline (reference sequence). The CDR3 contains 15 residues. CDR3 sequence (DNA): TGTGCCAGCAGCCCCCGGGACAGGGGAAACAATGAGCAGTTCTTC. Amino acids: CASSPRDRGNNEQFF.

V gene TRBV5-1 combines with J gene TRBJ2-5; 7 positions match TRBD1. V gave up 0 bases and J gave up 3 bases; unmatched junction bases: 5. The CDR3 covers 15 residues. Germline V gives CDR1 SGHRS, CDR2 YFSETQ. The CDR3 reads CASSLAGQGEETQYF. In nucleotides, the CDR3 is TGCGCCAGCAGCTTGGCCGGCCAGGGGGAAGAGACCCAGTACTTC.

This chain uses TRBV5-1 with TRBJ2-1; perhaps TRBD1 as D (6 bases). Germline-derived CDR1 and CDR2 are SGHRS and YFSETQ. Between the trimmed V and J ends, which lost 4 bases and 0 bases, there was a span of 11 bases. This CDR3 spans 15 amino acids. CDR3 nucleotides: TGCGCCAGCAGCGCAGACAGGCGCTCCTACAATGAGCAGTTCTTC. Encoded protein: CASSADRRSYNEQFF.

V usage is TRBV7-9 and J usage is TRBJ1-2, with 9 bases matching TRBD1. Germline trimming cut 4 bases from V and 4 bases from J; bases unmatched to any gene: 7. The CDR3 length is 15 residues. CDR1 is SEHNR, CDR2 FQNEAQ, per germline (reference sequence). CDR3 DNA: TGTGCCAGCAGCTCCCAACGGGACAGGGCCTATGGCTACACCTTC. It is translated as CASSSQRDRAYGYTF.

V is TRBV7-9 and J is TRBJ2-5, with D perhaps matching TRBD1 (5 bases). CDR1 is SEHNR and CDR2 is FQNEAQ in the germline V gene (reference sequence). V was pared by 5 bases and J by 3 bases, with 13 bases between. The CDR3 extends over 14 amino acids. In nucleotides, the CDR3 is TGTGCCAGCAGCCCAGGGTGGGCAGAAGAGACCCAGTACTTC. This codes for CASSPGWAEETQYF.

The sample holds one count of this clone. The chain is built from TRBV5-1 and TRBJ1-2, with D possibly matching TRBD1 (6 bases). This CDR3 has 16 residues. Germline V gene lookup returns CDR1 SGHRS and CDR2 YFSETQ. Trimming took 0 bases from V and 5 from J, leaving 17 bases between them. CDR3 coding DNA: TGCGCCAGCAGCTTGGCCCGGGACACTCCTCGGTATGGCTACACCTTC. Translating it yields CASSLARDTPRYGYTF.

V gene TRBV6-5 combines with J gene TRBJ1-2; perhaps TRBD1 as D (6 bases). The CDR3 covers 15 residues. Germline V CDR1 and CDR2: MNHEY, SVGAGI. V lost 0 bases to trimming and J lost 6 bases, with 14 bases between them. CDR3 nucleotide sequence: TGTGCCAGCAGTTACTCGGGAACAGGGACGGATGGCTACACCTTC. This encodes CASSYSGTGTDGYTF.

The J gene is TRBJ2-1, the V gene TRBV27; 7 nucleotides agree with TRBD1. Germline-derived CDR1 and CDR2 are MNHEY and SMNVEV (reference sequence). J gave up 4 bases and V 3 bases, and 6 bases lay outside the gene matches. The CDR3 totals 15 residues. As DNA, the CDR3 is TGTGCCAGCAGTTTTGGGACAGACCTTTACAATGAGCAGTTCTTC. This gives the protein CASSFGTDLYNEQFF.

The gene calls are TRBV5-5 and TRBJ2-3; no clear D gene. Germline V lookup: CDR1 SGHKS, CDR2 YYEKEE (reference sequence). V was clipped by 4 bases and J by 3 bases, with 12 bases between them. The CDR3 spans 14 residues. DNA for the CDR3: TGTGCCAGCAGCCTTTACGACGGGACAGATACGCAGTATTTT. It specifies CASSLYDGTDTQYF.

This clone was counted once. This chain connects TRBV28 to TRBJ1-1; tentatively, D is TRBD1 (6 bases). Trimming pared 6 bases from V and 1 base from J, leaving 12 bases between. Looked up from germline, CDR1 is MDHEN and CDR2 is SYDVKM. The CDR3 spans 14 residues. CDR3 nucleotides: TGTGCCAGCAGCCCAGGGGATAGGAACACTGAAGCTTTCTTT. Translating gives CASSPGDRNTEAFF.

This rearrangement joins TRBV29-1 to TRBJ1-1; D not certain. The ends were cut back, 0 bases at V and 5 bases at J, with 7 bases in the middle. Germline assignment: CDR1 SQVTM and CDR2 ANQGSEA. The CDR3 length is 12 residues. Here the CDR3 DNA reads TGCAGCGTTGAAGATCACTGGACTGAAGCTTTCTTT. Its protein is CSVEDHWTEAFF.

The chain links TRBV5-1 to TRBJ2-5; tentative D call: TRBD1 (5 bases). Per the germline V gene, CDR1 is SGHRS and CDR2 is YFSETQ. V was shortened by 0 bases and J by 5 bases, with 11 bases between the two germline ends. This CDR3 has 14 amino acids. The chain's CDR3 is CASSLGGARETQYF. The CDR3 bases are TGCGCCAGCAGCTTGGGTGGGGCGCGGGAGACCCAGTACTTC.

The gene calls are TRBV9 and TRBJ2-1; 7 bases agree with TRBD1. V was pared by 3 bases and J by 9 bases, with 3 bases of the junction left unmatched. The CDR3 spans 12 residues. Germline V gene data show CDR1 as SGDLS and CDR2 as YYNGEE. This CDR3 is CASSAEGAEQFF. The CDR3, as DNA: TGTGCCAGCAGCGCAGAGGGGGCTGAGCAGTTCTTC.

The J gene is TRBJ1-2, the V gene TRBV7-8; possibly TRBD1 for D (6 bases). From germline, CDR1 is SGHVS and CDR2 FQNEAQ. CDR3 length: 14 amino acids. Trimming stripped 1 base from V and 4 bases from J, with 10 bases between. The CDR3 DNA sequence: TGTGCCAGCAGCTTAGATACAGGGTTCTATGGCTACACCTTC. It codes for CASSLDTGFYGYTF.

V gene TRBV18 combines with J gene TRBJ2-1; D perhaps matches TRBD2 (6 bases). V lost 6 bases, J lost 5 bases, and 14 bases lay in between. The CDR3 runs 14 residues. CDR1 and CDR2 (germline): KGHSH, LQKENI. The CDR3 DNA reads as TGTGCCAGCTCCTCCCTGACTAGAAACAATGAGCAGTTCTTC. Its translation is CASSSLTRNNEQFF.

The chain uses TRBV19 and TRBJ1-4; D is perhaps TRBD1 (6 bases). The CDR3 has 13 residues. CDR1 is LNHDA, CDR2 SQIVND, per germline (reference sequence). V was clipped by 8 bases and J by 5 bases, with 12 bases between them. The CDR3 here is CASGQTTNEKLFF. The CDR3 DNA reads as TGTGCCAGTGGACAGACGACCAATGAAAAACTGTTTTTT.

About this clone: In the same sample, other DNA sequences code for this CDR3. This sequence joins TRBV11-2 and TRBJ2-7; a weak D match, TRBD1 (6 bases). The germline V gene encodes CDR1 SGHAT and CDR2 FQNNGV. The V end lost 5 bases, the J end lost 7 bases, and 15 bases lay between the germline ends. This CDR3 region has 13 residues. CDR3 region: CASSAQQGDEQYF. In DNA form, the CDR3 reads TGTGCCAGCAGCGCTCAACAGGGAGATGAGCAGTACTTC.